The next 21 T cell receptor beta chains were all read from a single sample in a study of shared clonotypes between healthy human individuals. Naive CD8 cells comprised CD45RO-negative, CCR7-positively selected cells, excluding terminally differentiated effector memory CD45RA+ cells. Using immunoSEQ multiplex PCR, the repertoire was profiled, and TCRdb retains in-frame clones only, with some absent. The repertoire holds millions of clones, with 90% to 95% as singletons. The material sequenced was naive CD8+ T cells from PBMCs. All receptors come from a man between 18 and 29 years old in good health. Some clones in this sample may be carry-over from other donors' samples.

The CDR3 loop reads CAWRPPVGALSSYNEQFF. As DNA, the CDR3 is TGTGCCTGGAGACCCCCGGTCGGGGCTCTGAGCTCCTACAATGAGCAGTTCTTC. This rearrangement joins TRBV30 to TRBJ2-1; either TRBD1 or TRBD2 may fit D (5 bases each). Germline V CDR1 and CDR2: GTSNPN, SVGIG (reference sequence). V gave up 3 bases and J gave up 0 bases, with 21 bases separating them. CDR3 length: 18 residues. Variable domain in full (rest from reference TRBV30 and TRBJ2-1): SQTIHQWPATLVQPVGSPLSLECTVEGTSNPNLYWYRQAAGRGLQLLFYSVGIGQISSEVPQNLSASRPQDRQFILSSKKLLLSDSGFYLCAWRPPVGALSSYNEQFFGPGTRLTVL.

This rearrangement joins TRBV7-2 to TRBJ1-1; tentative D call: TRBD1 (5 bases). The V gene lost 7 bases and the J gene lost 7 bases, with 10 bases spanning the gap. Germline V gives CDR1 SGHTA, CDR2 FQGNSA. This CDR3 has 11 amino acids. CDR3 region: CASNQGGEAFF. The DNA of the CDR3 is TGTGCCAGCAACCAGGGAGGTGAAGCTTTCTTT.

The chain carries TRBV14 and TRBJ2-5, with unresolved D. The CDR3 length is 16 residues. Germline V gives CDR1 SGHDN, CDR2 FVKESK. Trimming shortened V by 4 bases and J by 0 bases, and 15 bases separated the two germline ends. This chain's CDR3 is CASSRARIGNQETQYF. CDR3 coding DNA: TGTGCCAGCAGCCGAGCCCGAATAGGGAACCAAGAGACCCAGTACTTC. The whole variable domain, filled in from reference TRBV14 and TRBJ2-5, reads EAGVTQFPSHSVIEKGQTVTLRCDPISGHDNLYWYRRVMGKEIKFLLHFVKESKQDESGMPNNRFLAERTGGTYSTLKVQPAELEDSGVYFCASSRARIGNQETQYFGPGTRLLVL.

V is TRBV14 and J is TRBJ2-7; D not resolved. V lost 3 bases and J 4 bases, leaving 7 bases between the germline ends. CDR1 is SGHDN, CDR2 FVKESK, per germline. This CDR3 spans 12 amino acids. The CDR3, as DNA: TGTGCCAGCAGCCATGCGGTGTACGAGCAGTACTTC. Its protein is CASSHAVYEQYF.

The chain carries TRBV7-9 and TRBJ2-1; 7 bases are a match to TRBD2. CDR1 SEHNR and CDR2 FQNEAQ come from the germline V gene (reference sequence). The CDR3 sequence is 17 residues long. J lost 0 bases, V lost 3 bases, and 8 bases had no gene match. CDR3 sequence (DNA): TGTGCCAGCAGCTTTCCCTCTGGGACTACCTCCTACAATGAGCAGTTCTTC. It encodes CASSFPSGTTSYNEQFF.

The chain combines TRBV28 with TRBJ2-5; D may be TRBD1 or TRBD2 (6 bases each). The germline CDR1 and CDR2 sequences are MDHEN and SYDVKM. The CDR3 covers 14 residues. Trimming cost V 7 bases and J 2 bases, with 14 bases left between them. As DNA, the CDR3 is TGTGCCAGCACCTTTAGAGGGGGGCAAGAGACCCAGTACTTC. Its protein is CASTFRGGQETQYF.

The chain recombines TRBV11-2 with TRBJ2-7; TRBD2 matches 10 bases. CDR3 size: 14 residues. J lost 6 bases, V lost 5 bases, and 7 bases had no gene match. Germline CDR1 and CDR2: SGHAT and FQNNGV. CDR3 bases: TGTGCCAGCAGCCTTAGCGGGAGGTGGGTCGAGCAGTACTTC. Protein: CASSLSGRWVEQYF. The variable domain in full, with the rest retrieved from reference TRBV11-2 and TRBJ2-7, is EAGVAQSPRYKIIEKRQSVAFWCNPISGHATLYWYQQILGQGPKLLIQFQNNGVVDDSQLPKDRFSAERLKGVDSTLKIQPAKLEDSAVYLCASSLSGRWVEQYFGPGTRLTVT.

The rearrangement joins TRBV11-2 to TRBJ2-7; TRBD2 might be the D (6 bases). CDR3 length: 12 amino acids. V lost 6 bases to trimming and J lost 6 bases, with 12 bases between them. Germline CDR1 reads SGHAT; CDR2 reads FQNNGV. The CDR3 loop reads CASSYQGGEQYF. The CDR3 nucleotides are TGTGCCAGCAGTTACCAGGGAGGCGAGCAGTACTTC.

The J gene is TRBJ2-3, the V gene TRBV10-3; the match to TRBD1 covers 9 bases. From germline, CDR1 is ENHRY and CDR2 SYGVKD. The CDR3 runs 13 residues. Trimming cost V 7 bases and J 6 bases; bases outside gene matches: 5. For the CDR3, the DNA is TGTGCCATCAAGGACAGGGGCCTTGATACGCAGTATTTT. Protein sequence: CAIKDRGLDTQYF.

CDR3 nucleotide sequence: TGTGCCAGCAGCGTAACTAGCGTACACACAGATACGCAGTATTTT. It is translated as CASSVTSVHTDTQYF. The V and J genes are TRBV9 and TRBJ2-3; 7 positions match TRBD2. This CDR3 has 15 amino acids. The V gene end was trimmed by 1 base and the J gene end by 2 bases; junction bases not matched to a gene: 4. Germline assignment: CDR1 SGDLS and CDR2 YYNGEE.

The CDR3: CASSLDWQAPVDTQYF. The CDR3 region has the DNA TGTGCCAGCAGCTTGGATTGGCAGGCCCCCGTAGATACGCAGTATTTT. The V and J genes are TRBV5-5 and TRBJ2-3; D is ambiguous. The CDR3 is made up of 16 amino acids. Germline lookup yields CDR1 SGHKS and CDR2 YYEKEE (reference sequence). Trimming removed 0 bases from V and 5 bases from J, with 16 bases in between. The full variable domain, rest sourced from reference TRBV5-5 and TRBJ2-3, is DAGVTQSPTHLIKTRGQQVTLRCSPISGHKSVSWYQQVLGQGPQFIFQYYEKEERGRGNFPDRFSARQFPNYSSELNVNALLLGDSALYLCASSLDWQAPVDTQYFGPGTRLTVL.

This chain links TRBV28 with TRBJ2-2; TRBD2 matches 12 bases. The CDR3 has 16 residues. With V trimmed by 6 bases and J by 2 bases, 4 bases remained unmatched. Germline CDR1 is MDHEN and CDR2 is SYDVKM. This CDR3 is CASRAGLAGNTGELFF. The CDR3 coding sequence is TGTGCCAGCAGGGCAGGACTAGCGGGAAACACCGGGGAGCTGTTTTTT.

The rearrangement uses TRBV29-1 and TRBJ2-1; 13 bases line up with TRBD2. Germline lookup yields CDR1 SQVTM and CDR2 ANQGSEA. The length of the CDR3 is 20 residues. J lost 5 bases, V lost 6 bases, and 22 bases had no gene match. The CDR3 DNA is TGCAGCGTCCGGATAGCGGGACAGCAGACTAGCGGGAGGACAAACAATGAGCAGTTCTTC. This sequence encodes CSVRIAGQQTSGRTNNEQFF.

The chain uses TRBV6-5 and TRBJ2-5; possibly TRBD2 for D (6 bases). V was shortened by 1 base and J by 5 bases, with 17 bases between the two germline ends. Germline V gene lookup returns CDR1 MNHEY and CDR2 SVGAGI. This CDR3 contains 16 residues. The DNA for the CDR3 is TGTGCCAGCAGTTACTGGGCACAGTCGGGGAGGGAGACCCAGTACTTC. It specifies CASSYWAQSGRETQYF.

The DNA for the CDR3 is TGTGCCAGCAGCTCCGCGTCCATCTTTCCCTACGAGCAGTACTTC. This encodes CASSSASIFPYEQYF. The chain couples TRBV7-9 to TRBJ2-7, with unresolved D. Per germline, CDR1 SEHNR and CDR2 FQNEAQ (reference sequence). Trimming left V 4 bases short and J 2 bases short, with 15 bases between. This CDR3 is built from 15 residues.

This chain joins TRBV27 and TRBJ2-3, with 14 bases matching TRBD2. The V gene's germline CDR1 is MNHEY and CDR2 SMNVEV (reference sequence). Germline trimming cut 6 bases from V and 3 bases from J; bases unmatched to any gene: 2. The CDR3 consists of 15 residues. CDR3 residues: CASSGTSGRTDTQYF. The CDR3 DNA reads as TGTGCCAGCAGCGGGACTAGCGGGAGAACAGATACGCAGTATTTT.

This rearrangement joins TRBV15 to TRBJ2-7, with D unresolved. Trimming took off 5 bases at V and 0 bases at J, with 17 bases between the two ends. Germline V CDR1 and CDR2: LNHNV, YYDKDF (reference sequence). This CDR3 has 16 amino acids. The CDR3 DNA sequence: TGTGCCACCAGCGGGGAATGGAGCGTGAGCTCCTACGAGCAGTACTTC. Protein: CATSGEWSVSSYEQYF.

The chain links TRBV7-9 to TRBJ2-7, with no clear D. Germline-derived CDR1 and CDR2 are SEHNR and FQNEAQ (reference sequence). Trimming shortened V by 2 bases and J by 2 bases, and 13 bases separated the two germline ends. This CDR3 is built from 15 residues. The CDR3 coding sequence is TGTGCCAGCAGCTTAAAACGAGGTCTTACCTACGAGCAGTACTTC. Translating it yields CASSLKRGLTYEQYF.

The J gene is TRBJ2-7, the V gene TRBV7-9; 9 nucleotides agree with TRBD2. The CDR3 covers 16 residues. CDR1 and CDR2 (germline): SEHNR, FQNEAQ (reference sequence). V lost 1 base, J lost 6 bases, and 10 bases stayed unmatched. In nucleotides, the CDR3 is TGTGCCAGCAGCTTAGGGTCCTTAGCGGGAGCCGGCGAGCAGTACTTC. It translates to CASSLGSLAGAGEQYF.

Of note for this clone: This sample also contains other DNA sequences that code for the same CDR3. This chain joins TRBV5-1 and TRBJ2-1, with a tentative D call TRBD1 (5 bases). CDR3 size: 12 residues. Trimming removed 0 bases at V and 8 bases at J, with 6 bases between. Germline CDR1 reads SGHRS; CDR2 reads YFSETQ. CDR3 amino acids: CASSLEGYEQFF. Here the CDR3 DNA reads TGCGCCAGCAGCTTGGAGGGGTATGAGCAGTTCTTC.

On this clone: Distinct nucleotide sequences in the sample also encode this CDR3. V gene TRBV27 combines with J gene TRBJ2-7, with a possible D match to TRBD2 (6 bases). V dropped 3 bases and J dropped 2 bases, with 11 bases sitting between them. The CDR3 contains 14 residues. Germline assignment: CDR1 MNHEY and CDR2 SMNVEV (reference sequence). The CDR3 loop is CASSFSGPTYEQYF. CDR3 bases: TGTGCCAGCAGTTTCAGCGGGCCAACCTACGAGCAGTACTTC.